This is a list of T cell receptor beta chains from one sample in a study of blood T cell repertoires in COVID-19. Using immunoSEQ multiplex PCR, the repertoire was profiled, and TCRdb retains in-frame clones only, with some absent. In the table there are around 180,000 clones, 80% to 90% of which are singletons. Sequenced: peripheral blood. These receptor sequences come from a human donor with active or convalescent COVID-19. The donor label of this sample is uncertain. Both conserved end residues are part of each CDR3. The D gene is left open where the match is weak. Only some rows state a clone size, as once, few, many or a class for expanded clones.

>TRBV28|TRBJ2-1|TRBD1|NA
TGTGCCAGCAGTAACCTTGGGGGACAGGATTACAATGAGCAGTTCTTC
CASSNLGGQDYNEQFF
>TRBV7-9|TRBJ2-7|TRBD1|NA
TGTGCCAGCAGCTTAGGTCAGGGGGCCGACGAGCAGTACTTC
CASSLGQGADEQYF
>TRBV5-1|TRBJ2-7|NA|NA
TGCGCCAGCAGCTCAAACTACGAGCAGTACTTC
CASSSNYEQYF
>TRBV10-1|TRBJ2-3|TRBD2|NA
TGCGCCAGCGGGGCGGGACTAGCGGGAGTTAGCACAGATACGCAGTATTTT
CASGAGLAGVSTDTQYF
>TRBV1|TRBJ2-1|NA|once
TGCACCAGCAGCCAGGCCTGGACTAGCGGGAGCTATTTCCTCCATGAGCAGTTCTTC
CTSSQAWTSGSYFLHEQFF
>TRBV19|TRBJ2-1|NA|NA
TGTGCCAGTAGTTTCTCCTCCCCTAACAATGAGCAGTTCTTC
CASSFSSPNNEQFF
>TRBV5-4|TRBJ2-7|NA|NA
TGTGCCAGCAGCTTCTCGGGACTGCGGGAGCAGTACTTC
CASSFSGLREQYF
>TRBV6-5|TRBJ1-2|NA|NA
TGTGCCAGCAGTCCGACATTCCGTTATGGCTACACCTTC
CASSPTFRYGYTF
>TRBV3-1/TRBV3-2|TRBJ2-3|NA|NA
TGTGCCAGCAGCCAGGGGAGAACAGATACGCAGTATTTT
CASSQGRTDTQYF
>TRBV6-4|TRBJ2-3|TRBD1|NA
TGTGCCAGCAGTGACTCACCAGGGGGCCACGATACGCAGTATTTT
CASSDSPGGHDTQYF
>TRBV2|TRBJ2-2|NA|NA
TGTGCCAGCAGTGCAAAGTATTCGGTGCCCGGGGAGCTGTTTTTT
CASSAKYSVPGELFF
>TRBV7-9|TRBJ2-7|TRBD1|NA
TGTGCCAGCAGCCTCGGACAGGGGATAGGGTACGAGCAGTACTTC
CASSLGQGIGYEQYF
>TRBV10-2|TRBJ2-5|TRBD2|NA
TGCGCCAGCAGTGGACTAGCGGGAGAGCGCCCGGGAGAGACCCAGTACTTC
CASSGLAGERPGETQYF
>TRBV5-4|TRBJ2-5|NA|NA
TGTGCCAGCAGCTTATGGGGGGGCACCCGAGAGACCCAGTACTTC
CASSLWGGTRETQYF
>TRBV5-5|TRBJ1-4|TRBD1|NA
TGTGCCAGCAGCTTTAGAACAGGGGATGAAAAACTGTTTTTT
CASSFRTGDEKLFF
>TRBV14|TRBJ2-5|TRBD1|NA
TGTGCCAGCAGCCCTGACAGGGGGGAGACCCAGTACTTC
CASSPDRGETQYF
>TRBV6-6|TRBJ1-2|TRBD1|NA
TGTGCCAGCAGTTACTCGCAGACAGGGGTATTGGGCTACACCTTC
CASSYSQTGVLGYTF
>TRBV3-1/TRBV3-2|TRBJ1-2|TRBD1|many
TGTGCCAGCAGCCAAACCAGGACAGGGGGGAACTATGGCTACACCTTC
CASSQTRTGGNYGYTF
>TRBV6-5|TRBJ2-1|NA|NA
TGTGCCAGCAGTTACTCGGCAGATGAGCAGTTCTTC
CASSYSADEQFF
>TRBV3-1/TRBV3-2|TRBJ2-7|NA|once
TGTGCCAGCAGCCAGGCCTCCTACGAGCAGTACTTC
CASSQASYEQYF